Given below is one TCR beta chain in context. Antigen specificity is unknown. These data are taken from a study of beta chain features in type 1 diabetes. Sequenced material consisted of expressed TCRB transcripts (all of the isolated RNA was reverse transcribed). An average roughly 3.5 million reads came from naive, central memory and regulatory T cell samples. TCRdb's copy holds only in-frame clones and misses some; the assay was immunoSEQ multiplex PCR. The sample lists about 190,000 clones; 7.8% were seen once. Points from the study as a whole: Across all four CD4+ subsets, people with type 1 diabetes showed modestly shorter TCRB CDR3s.

Sequenced input: central memory CD4+ T cells from blood. The sequence was collected from a woman in her 40s with type 1 diabetes.

The CDR3 sequence is CASSRIGGDTQYF. As DNA, the CDR3 is TGTGCCAGCAGTAGAATCGGGGGAGATACGCAGTATTTT. The rearrangement uses TRBV11-3 and TRBJ2-3, with TRBD2 as a possible D gene (6 bases). The V gene's germline CDR1 is SGHNT and CDR2 YENEEA. The V and J ends lost 6 bases and 5 bases respectively, with 12 bases between them. This CDR3 comprises 13 residues.